The TCR beta chain under discussion was sequenced for a study of cytomegalovirus exposure and HLA in healthy donors (dated by TCRdb to 2015 to 2018). For the wider study: In an earlier analysis of under 750 of the donors, around 290 Gb of sequence data and some 100 million unique TCR beta sequences from roughly 200 million T cells were reported. An early release that covered 500 to 800 HLA-typed donors contained around 300 gigabases of sequencing data and 85 million to 100 million unique TCR sequences. Of the approximately 400 genotyped donors, 65% to 90% fell in the genetic ancestry cluster associated with self-reported Caucasian donors. The study aimed to test whether cataloging public T cell receptors could reveal signatures of past pathogen exposure. The T cell repertoires of 700 or so subjects were profiled by immunosequencing and related to cytomegalovirus serostatus. In addition to the first cohort of about 650 subjects, a separate validation cohort of approximately 120 different subjects was used. The study combined high-throughput TCR immunosequencing, statistical association of individual TCRs with disease status, and machine learning to predict cytomegalovirus infection status. A later analysis re-analyzed previously published TCR beta repertoires from roughly 690 donors and added high-resolution HLA genotyping to study TCR occurrence patterns. Rather than drawing on any new phenotypic data, the later analysis identified candidate immune exposures from TCR beta sequences and the way those sequences occurred across donors. An earlier analysis of several hundred of the donors used high-throughput TCR beta sequencing to judge whether each TCR beta V gene segment behaved as functional or pseudogenic. Alongside the repertoire data, information on donor age, sex, ethnicity and CMV serostatus was compiled. A later genetic analysis used genome-wide SNP genotypes for about 60% of the 666 donors, treating that subset as a discovery cohort. All discovery cohort repertoires had been generated using a single sequencing platform. HLA typing included class I and class II loci at four-digit resolution. The number of typed donors differed by locus: roughly 620-640 for A, B, C, DRB1 and DQB1; 500 to 550 for DQA1; around 580 for DPA1; and some 450 for DPB1. Several DR-DQ haplotypes were handled as single units for association and clustering, since linkage in the cohort was strong. On average, about 200,000 unique TCR beta nucleotide sequences were sequenced per donor among about 400 genotyped donors of the cohort, with around 19% of those sequences being non-productive. The research as a whole found: A further reported finding was that TCR beta sequences accurately predicted the HLA-A and HLA-B alleles for most subjects in the first cohort. A later genetic analysis reported fewer N-insertions in productive TCRs among donors in an Asian-associated ancestry cluster than the roughly 700-donor mean. Most TCR sequences were observed very rarely across donors, whereas some public TCRs were present in many individuals. According to a later analysis, most CMV-associated TCR beta chains appeared to be HLA-restricted, and the HLA associations seemed to be driven largely by CMV exposure. A group of highly shared sequence variants was considered likely to be a technical artifact of the sequencing pipeline. A few of the identified cytomegalovirus-associated TCR beta chains were confirmed in vitro to be specific for cytomegalovirus antigens. In the study, some 160 TCR beta chains were listed as associated with cytomegalovirus. In both the original and validation cohorts, the classifier was reported to diagnose cytomegalovirus status with high specificity and sensitivity. It was suggested by the authors that the approach could potentially be generalized to other disease states and immunological phenotypes. Correlated functional status among segregating V segments might reflect linkage disequilibrium, but an unknown experimental factor could not be ruled out. Presence/absence analyses assumed roughly uniform sequencing depth across donors, an assumption that may not hold. Strong co-occurrence of HLA alleles, especially DR and DQ, made assigning TCR associations to individual alleles difficult. The only immune exposure information available for the cohort was CMV serostatus. The earlier analysis of some 540 of the donors excluded around 17 rarely observed V segments, including chromosome 9 orphons, because counts were too low. Several of the top co-occurrence clusters appeared to be linked to parvovirus B19, influenza, CMV and Epstein-Barr virus, according to a later analysis. In a later analysis, the rate of TCR association differed among HLA loci, with DRB1 alleles having the most associated TCRs and HLA-C alleles having the fewest. In a later genetic analysis, a missense DCLRE1C variant was associated with V-gene and J-gene trimming of TCR beta chains, and the association was replicated in an independent cohort. In a later analysis, around 17,000 TCR beta sequences were associated with specific HLA alleles at a false discovery rate of 0.05. Broadly in line with IMGT annotations, most TCR beta V segments showed up in productive rearrangements about 87% or about 30% of the time in an earlier analysis of approximately 640 of the donors. This cohort had only TCR beta chains sequenced, and the lack of alpha or paired-chain data limited which features could be detected. Because HLA typing was unavailable for some donors at each locus, only the typed subset was used in association tests. In a later analysis, HLA-associated TCR beta chains were found to be more clonally expanded and to have lower generation probabilities than equally common non-associated chains.

This clone has a single count. Its antigen is currently not known. No quality values exist for individual bases; no much larger clone is one base distant. Library preparation used the immunoSEQ multiplex PCR assay. For the multiplex PCR, a mixture combining 60 forward primers for TCR Vbeta segments and 13 reverse primers for TCR Jbeta segments was used. The CDR3 region of rearranged TCR beta genes was amplified from genomic DNA with a multiplex PCR assay. The amplified TCR beta libraries were sequenced on the Illumina HiSeq System as 87-base-pair reads. Under the source paper's analysis protocol: Across the 670 or so repertoires, a later analysis counted 80 million or so unique TCR beta chains, some 11 million of which were shared by at least two donors. Raw reads were error-corrected and collapsed into unique sequences by a nearest-neighbor algorithm in which closely related sequences were merged to remove PCR and sequencing errors. CDR3 sequences were aligned to IMGT reference sequences to assign V, D and J gene segments. For a sequence to be retained, a match of at least six nucleotides to both a V gene segment and a J gene segment was required. Rearrangements were classified as productive when the CDR3 lacked stop codons and remained in frame with V and J, and all other rearrangements were classified as non-productive. Following IMGT convention, CDR3 was defined as the stretch from the second conserved V-encoded cysteine up to the conserved J-encoded phenylalanine. Sequences without an unambiguous match to a single V gene segment were excluded from the earlier analysis of a few hundred of the donors. An earlier analysis of several hundred of the donors classified V segments as functional when productive rearrangements were above 56.7% and as segregating when the standard deviation between donors was above 5%. A statistical classification framework was built for diagnosing cytomegalovirus status from the catalog of TCR beta chain sequences. In a later analysis, V and J genes were assigned by comparing TCR nucleotide sequences against IMGT/GENE-DB human TR gene sequences. A later analysis assigned CDR3 sequences and most-parsimonious VDJ recombination scenarios with the TCRdist pipeline. In a later analysis, each TCR beta chain was defined by its CDR3 amino acid sequence together with its V-gene family, and reads without a unique V-gene family were excluded. In a later analysis, 450 to 600 highly shared, low-generation-probability nucleotide sequences were removed to address suspected cross-contamination and a sequencing artifact. In a later analysis, a clonal expansion index was calculated for each public chain from normalized within-repertoire ranks of inferred template counts. In a later analysis, generation probabilities were computed with a VDJ recombination model fitted to out-of-frame rearrangements, and the resulting probabilities were checked against IGoR. In a later analysis, hypergeometric tests were used to score TCR-TCR, TCR-HLA and TCR-CMV co-occurrence, with a repertoire-size bias correction applied to TCR pairs. A later analysis estimated false discovery rates by permuting HLA or CMV assignments 20 times. In a later analysis, co-occurring TCRs were grouped with DBSCAN, and TCRdist sequence similarity was added when clustering was performed within HLA-allele-positive subsets. For co-occurrence clustering, repertoires with fewer than 30,000 or more than 120,000 public chains were excluded, along with roughly five repertoires with anomalous nucleotide sharing. Not all clones reach the TCRdb copy of this immuneACCESS table, which keeps in-frame sequences only. Checked studies attribute under half of the gap to unresolved V genes and leave the rest unexplained. V and J calls plus clone size are reproduced from that table; the DNA served to infer D and trimming. Here the sample has more than 95,000 clones; 65% to 85% occur a single time. The ten most abundant clones make up under 4.5% of the sample.

The cohort was made up of 666 healthy bone marrow donors. At the time of sampling, every cohort member was nominally healthy, though immune exposures that went unrecorded were likely present. The donor tested CMV seropositive, placing the donor among the approximately 290 seropositive members of the cohort. A peripheral blood sample was collected from each donor, and TCR beta sequencing was performed on peripheral blood mononuclear cells. The Qiagen DNeasy Blood Extraction Kit was used to extract genomic DNA from the blood cell samples. The source of this sequence is a man aged 45-65 years in good health and CMV-seropositive. Sequencing was performed on PBMCs.

The DNA reads TGTGCCATCAGTGAAGCGGGAGGACTCACAGATACGCAGTATTTT. Its product reads: CAISEAGGLTDTQYF. The chain couples TRBV10-3 to TRBJ2-3, with 9 central nucleotides matching TRBD2. V is trimmed back by 3 bases and J by 2 bases, and the junction contains 3 bases that no gene match accounts for. CDR3 length: 15 amino acids, cysteine to phenylalanine. The retained sequence is limited to the CDR3, 45 bases, with the frame set at the first base. Taken from the germline V gene, the CDR1 and CDR2 loops are ENHRY and SYGVKD.